The present T cell receptor (beta chain) was sequenced within a study of Graves' ophthalmopathy and Graves' hyperthyroidism. V gave up 10 bases and J gave up 4 bases; unmatched junction bases: 12. Germline CDR1 reads SGHVS; CDR2 reads FQNEAQ. This CDR3 has 14 residues. Of note for this clonotype: Its antigen is not identified.

RNA transcripts yielded amplified TCR beta CDR3 regions. Second-round multiplex PCR followed a first-round RT-PCR using HTBI primers. TCRdb reanalysed the multiplex PCR reads using MiXCR and keeps one entry per CDR3 protein. The sample lists 900,000 to 1,200,000 distinct CDR3 sequences, roughly two fifths occurring once. Study-wide results and limits: The blood repertoire also included most expanded thyroid clonotypes above 0.001 frequency.

Sequencing used peripheral blood or thyroid tissue (not recorded which). The clonotype comes from an adult man with Graves' hyperthyroidism. The chain is built from TRBV7-8 and TRBJ2-7, with 8 bases fitting TRBD1. CDR3 sequence reads: CATGGRRTDYEQYF. CDR3 DNA sequence: TGTGCCACAGGGGGCAGGCGTACGGATTACGAGCAGTACTTC.